The 30 T cell receptor beta chains in this list originate from one sample, sequenced in a study of blood T cells in healthy people across ages. Through a sample-barcoded 5' primer and a J-beta primer mix, a second PCR was run for roughly 6 to 11 cycles. TCRdb used MiXCR to reprocess the 5' RACE reads, holding one entry per CDR3 protein. The sample carries roughly 800,000 distinct CDR3 sequences, about 36% recorded once. The source material was blood. The receptors stem from a man between 18 and 35 years old in good health.

There are many counts of this clonotype. The germline gene is not matched at one end of the junction; a read error may be the cause. The V and J genes are TRBV5-1 and TRBJ1-5; D not certain. Germline CDR1 is SGHRS and CDR2 is YFSETQ. The CDR3 consists of 13 residues. The CDR3 nucleotides read TGTGCCAGCAGCGTAGATAGCAATCAGCCCCAGCATTTT. As protein: CASSVDSNQPQHF. Full variable domain (rest looked up from reference TRBV5-1 and TRBJ1-5): KAGVTQTPRYLIKTRGQQVTLSCSPISGHRSVSWYQQTPGQGLQFLFEYFSETQRNKGNFPGRFSGRQFSNSRSEMNVSTLELGDSALYLCASSVDSNQPQHFGDGTRLSIL.

This clonotype was seen a handful of times. This sequence joins TRBV5-1 and TRBJ2-7; D is unresolved. Germline CDR1 is SGHRS and CDR2 is YFSETQ. V dropped 0 bases and J dropped 5 bases, with 12 bases sitting between them. The CDR3 covers 14 residues. In nucleotides, the CDR3 is TGCGCCAGCAGCTTGGGAGAGAGGATAAACGAGCAGTACTTC. It specifies CASSLGERINEQYF. Full variable domain (rest looked up from reference TRBV5-1 and TRBJ2-7): KAGVTQTPRYLIKTRGQQVTLSCSPISGHRSVSWYQQTPGQGLQFLFEYFSETQRNKGNFPGRFSGRQFSNSRSEMNVSTLELGDSALYLCASSLGERINEQYFGPGTRLTVT.

V gene TRBV4-3 combines with J gene TRBJ2-7, with D uncertain. Germline-derived CDR1 and CDR2 are LGHNA and YSLEER. Trimming shortened V by 0 bases and J by 4 bases, and 10 bases separated the two germline ends. This CDR3 spans 14 amino acids. The CDR3 loop reads CASSQDRFQYEQYF. In DNA, the CDR3 is TGCGCCAGCAGCCAAGATCGGTTTCAGTACGAGCAGTACTTC.

The sample holds a few counts of this clonotype. J is TRBJ2-3 and V is TRBV7-9; weak D call: TRBD2 (5 bases). There are 16 residues in the CDR3. Trimming took off 0 bases at V and 2 bases at J, with 12 bases between the two ends. CDR1 and CDR2 (germline): SEHNR, FQNEAQ (reference sequence). CDR3 in amino acids: CASSLARVRYTDTQYF. The DNA of the CDR3 is TGTGCCAGCAGCTTAGCGCGGGTCAGGTACACAGATACGCAGTATTTT.

With regard to this clonotype: Germline is not matched at one junction end, which may reflect a read error. V gene TRBV7-3 combines with J gene TRBJ2-1, with TRBD2 matching over 8 bases. This CDR3 has 15 residues. The V gene's germline CDR1 is SGHTA and CDR2 FQGTGA. DNA of the CDR3: TGTGCCAGCGGCTTAACAGCGGGGGCTTCGGATGAGCAGTTCTTC. Protein product: CASGLTAGASDEQFF. Filled out from reference TRBV7-3 and TRBJ2-1, the complete variable domain reads GAGVSQTPSNKVTEKGKYVELRCDPISGHTALYWYRQSLGQGPEFLIYFQGTGAADDSGLPNDRFFAVRPEGSVSTLKIQRTERGDSAVYLCASGLTAGASDEQFFGPGTRLTVL.

The sample holds a few counts of this clonotype. The chain employs TRBV5-6 and TRBJ2-6, with 11 bases fitting TRBD1. Trimming cost V 4 bases and J 3 bases; bases outside gene matches: 12. Germline-derived CDR1 and CDR2 are SGHDT and YYEEEE. The CDR3 runs to 19 residues. The CDR3 protein is CASSPGTGGVRFGANVLTF. The CDR3 DNA is TGTGCCAGCAGCCCTGGGACAGGGGGTGTTAGGTTTGGGGCCAACGTCCTGACTTTC.

In its sample, this clonotype was seen a few times. V is TRBV7-2 and J is TRBJ2-1; the D call may be TRBD1 or TRBD2 (6 bases each). The CDR3 contains 14 residues. With 5 bases removed from V and 3 bases from J, the gap between germline ends came to 11 bases. Germline V gene lookup returns CDR1 SGHTA and CDR2 FQGNSA. CDR3 nucleotide sequence: TGTGCCAGCAGCCCTGGAGGGGGCTACAATGAGCAGTTCTTC. Its protein is CASSPGGGYNEQFF.

V usage is TRBV5-8 and J usage is TRBJ1-1; D remains ambiguous. Germline V lookup: CDR1 SGHTS, CDR2 YDEGEE. Trimming removed 4 bases at V and 5 bases at J, with 15 bases between. The CDR3 loop spans 14 amino acids. The CDR3 DNA is TGTGCCAGCAGCCTAAAGACATTTTTGACTGAAGCTTTCTTT. Its protein is CASSLKTFLTEAFF. The whole variable domain, remainder taken from reference TRBV5-8 and TRBJ1-1, is EAGVTQSPTHLIKTRGQQATLRCSPISGHTSVYWYQQALGLGLQFLLWYDEGEERNRGNFPPRFSGRQFPNYSSELNVNALELEDSALYLCASSLKTFLTEAFFGQGTRLTVV.

The chain uses TRBV27 and TRBJ2-1; 9 nucleotides match TRBD2. V shed 5 bases and J 4 bases; nucleotides not matched to a gene: 6. The CDR3 consists of 15 residues. Germline lookup yields CDR1 MNHEY and CDR2 SMNVEV (reference sequence). Written as DNA, the CDR3 is TGTGCCAGCAGTCTAGCGGGGCGCGTTTACAATGAGCAGTTCTTC. Its protein is CASSLAGRVYNEQFF.

This chain connects TRBV7-9 to TRBJ1-1; D is undetermined. The CDR3 has 12 amino acids. Germline CDR1 reads SEHNR; CDR2 reads FQNEAQ (reference sequence). V was trimmed by 4 bases and J by 6 bases, leaving 9 bases between them. The CDR3 DNA reads as TGTGCCAGCAGCTCCTTTGCAGCTGAAGCTTTCTTT. This translates into CASSSFAAEAFF. Variable domain in full (rest from reference TRBV7-9 and TRBJ1-1): DTGVSQNPRHKITKRGQNVTFRCDPISEHNRLYWYRQTLGQGPEFLTYFQNEAQLEKSRLLSDRFSAERPKGSFSTLEIQRTEQGDSAMYLCASSSFAAEAFFGQGTRLTVV.

Turning to this clonotype: A single base separates this from a much larger clone, so it may be a read error. The rearrangement joins TRBV5-1 to TRBJ2-7, with D possibly matching TRBD2 (5 bases). Trimming took off 1 base at V and 7 bases at J, with 18 bases between the two ends. The CDR3 runs 15 residues. Per germline, CDR1 SGHRS and CDR2 YFSETQ. CDR3 region: CASSLRGDSYNEQYF. The CDR3 coding sequence is TGCGCCAGCAGCTTGCGGGGTGACTCCTACAATGAGCAGTACTTC.

This clonotype occurred a few times. This sequence joins TRBV11-3 and TRBJ2-3; TRBD2 aligns across 14 bases. Trimming cost V 5 bases and J 3 bases; bases outside gene matches: 4. Germline lookup yields CDR1 SGHNT and CDR2 YENEEA. The CDR3 extends over 16 amino acids. CDR3 bases: TGTGCCAGCAGCCAGCGGACTAGCGGGGGGACAGATACGCAGTATTTT. Residues: CASSQRTSGGTDTQYF.

This clonotype was found many times. The chain couples TRBV2 to TRBJ1-2, with 10 bases lining up with TRBD1. The CDR3 consists of 13 residues. The germline V gene has CDR1 SNHLY and CDR2 FYNNEI. V dropped 6 bases and J dropped 5; count of bases not matched to a gene: 3. The CDR3 DNA reads as TGTGCCAGCAGGGGACAGGGGCCGTATGGCTACACCTTC. This codes for CASRGQGPYGYTF.

A remark on this clonotype: With a much larger clone just one base away, this may be a read error. This sequence joins TRBV12-3 or TRBV12-4 and TRBJ2-4; TRBD2 might be the D (6 bases). Trimming took off 5 bases at V and 0 bases at J, with 17 bases between the two ends. The CDR3 consists of 17 residues. CDR3 in DNA: TGTGCCAGCAGTCCTGGAGGGGCCCTTCGAGCCAAAAACATTCAGTACTTC. Translating it yields CASSPGGALRAKNIQYF.

The chain couples TRBV11-2 to TRBJ2-5; D possibly corresponds to TRBD1 (5 bases). Near its end, the DNA agrees better with TRBJ2-1, so the J call may be wrong. Germline loops: CDR1 SGHAT, CDR2 FQNNGV. The CDR3 has 13 amino acids. The CDR3 protein is CASSLWGQETQFF. CDR3 sequence (DNA): TGTGCCAGCAGCTTATGGGGCCAAGAGACCCAGTTCTTC.

This sequence joins TRBV27 and TRBJ2-3; D might be TRBD1 (5 bases). The germline V and J ends were trimmed by 5 bases and 0 bases, with 12 bases remaining between them. There are 15 residues in the CDR3. CDR1 and CDR2 (germline): MNHEY, SMNVEV (reference sequence). The CDR3 DNA reads TGTGCCAGCAGTACCAGGGTCTCTAGCACAGATACGCAGTATTTT. As protein: CASSTRVSSTDTQYF.

The chain combines TRBV20-1 with TRBJ1-5, with a weak D call TRBD1 (5 bases). V lost 1 base and J lost 4, with 23 bases in between. This CDR3 is built from 18 residues. Germline CDR1 DFQATT, CDR2 SNEGSKA (reference sequence). The CDR3 region is CSARATGRFPRTNQPQHF. CDR3 DNA: TGCAGTGCTAGAGCAACAGGAAGATTCCCTCGGACTAATCAGCCCCAGCATTTT.

The chain joins TRBV12-3 or TRBV12-4 to TRBJ1-4; possibly TRBD1 for D (5 bases). Deletions cut 5 bases from V and 8 bases from J, with 12 bases between. The CDR3 extends over 13 amino acids. The CDR3, as DNA: TGTGCCAGCAGTGCCGAACGGGGGGAAAAACTGTTTTTT. Its protein product is CASSAERGEKLFF.

The sample holds a few counts of this clonotype. This rearrangement joins TRBV28 to TRBJ1-2; D unclear. The CDR3 sequence is 14 residues long. From germline, CDR1 is MDHEN and CDR2 SYDVKM. V lost 5 bases and J 6 bases, leaving 16 bases between the germline ends. The CDR3 region has the DNA TGTGCCAGCAGTATACCGAGTACTCAGGATGGCTACACCTTC. Translated: CASSIPSTQDGYTF.

Many counts were recorded for this clonotype. The rearrangement links TRBV27 to TRBJ2-7; 9 bases are a match to TRBD1. V lost 6 bases to trimming and J lost 3 bases; unmatched junction nucleotides: 9. The CDR3 covers 15 residues. CDR1 and CDR2 (germline): MNHEY, SMNVEV (reference sequence). In DNA, the CDR3 is TGTGCCAGCAGACTATACAGGGGGCCCCACTACGAGCAGTACTTC. It specifies CASRLYRGPHYEQYF.

This clonotype has more than one count but fewer than ten. This chain uses TRBV6-1 with TRBJ1-6, with unresolved D. Germline values: CDR1 MNHNS, CDR2 SASEGT. Between the trimmed V and J ends, which lost 2 bases and 10 bases, there was a span of 6 bases. The CDR3 spans 12 residues. In DNA form, the CDR3 reads TGTGCCAGCAGTGAATTAGACTCACCCCTCCACTTT. Its protein is CASSELDSPLHF.

CDR3 sequence reads: CASSSFSGGELTETQYF. The CDR3 nucleotides are TGTGCCAGCAGCTCTTTTAGCGGGGGGGAATTGACGGAGACCCAGTACTTC. This chain joins TRBV4-2 and TRBJ2-5; 11 bases fit TRBD2. The CDR3 loop spans 17 amino acids. In germline, CDR1 is LGHNA, CDR2 YNFKEQ. V was clipped by 5 bases and J by 5 bases; unmatched bases: 13.

About this clonotype itself: Compared with germline, one end of the junction differs, possibly owing to a read error. The chain joins TRBV6-2 or TRBV6-3 to TRBJ1-2, with D uncertain. Germline V gene lookup returns CDR1 MNHEY and CDR2 SVGEGT. The CDR3 extends over 13 amino acids. CDR3 region: CAGSYTGAYGYTF. DNA for the CDR3: TGTGCCGGCAGTTACACCGGTGCCTATGGCTACACCTTC.

This chain joins TRBV9 and TRBJ2-6; 7 nucleotides align to TRBD1. The CDR3 runs 19 residues. After removal of 5 bases from V and 0 bases from J, the junction contained 14 bases not matched to a gene. Germline CDR1 and CDR2: SGDLS and YYNGEE. The CDR3 DNA reads TGTGCCAGCAGGTCGGGTGGGGACAGTTTATACTCTGGGGCCAACGTCCTGACTTTC. Residues: CASRSGGDSLYSGANVLTF.

The rearrangement links TRBV11-2 to TRBJ1-2; perhaps TRBD1 as D (5 bases). Germline CDR1 reads SGHAT; CDR2 reads FQNNGV. The CDR3 has 15 amino acids. Trimming removed 0 bases at V and 5 bases at J, with 13 bases between. The CDR3, as DNA: TGTGCCAGCAGCTTAGATCTTGGGACGGCATATGGCTACACCTTC. It is translated as CASSLDLGTAYGYTF.

The chain recombines TRBV18 with TRBJ2-3; perhaps D is TRBD1 or TRBD2 (5 bases each). CDR3 length: 15 residues. CDR1 and CDR2 (germline): KGHSH, LQKENI. Trimming left V 2 bases short and J 6 bases short, with 15 bases between. CDR3: CASSPMGPKPDTQYF. In nucleotides, the CDR3 is TGTGCCAGCTCACCAATGGGACCCAAGCCCGATACGCAGTATTTT.

The chain combines TRBV6-2 or TRBV6-3 with TRBJ2-1, with D possibly being TRBD2 (5 bases). The germline CDR1 and CDR2 sequences are MNHEY and SVGEGT. V was shortened by 0 bases and J by 5 bases, with 20 bases between the two germline ends. This CDR3 is built from 18 residues. CDR3 in DNA: TGTGCCAGCAGTTACTCGACTTCCGAGGGATCAAGACACAATGAGCAGTTCTTC. Its protein is CASSYSTSEGSRHNEQFF.

V gene TRBV6-2 or TRBV6-3 combines with J gene TRBJ2-7; the D gene is possibly TRBD1 (5 bases). Germline V gives CDR1 MNHEY, CDR2 SVGEGT. Trimming left V 8 bases short and J 0 bases short, with 20 bases between. This CDR3 contains 16 residues. The CDR3 here is CASQVGLGHISYEQYF. CDR3 in DNA: TGTGCCAGCCAAGTAGGTCTAGGACACATCTCCTACGAGCAGTACTTC.

As for this clonotype: At one end the junction does not follow the germline gene, possibly because of a read error. This chain connects TRBV6-5 to TRBJ1-2; 8 bases map to TRBD1. CDR3 length equals 13 residues. Germline V gives CDR1 MNHEY, CDR2 SVGAGI. DNA for the CDR3: TGTGCCAGCAGGTCAGGGGGCAACTATGGCCACACCTTC. This translates into CASRSGGNYGHTF.

The chain employs TRBV12-3 or TRBV12-4 and TRBJ2-1; the D is unclear. The CDR3 consists of 12 residues. Trimming cost V 7 bases and J 6 bases, with 10 bases left between them. CDR3 protein: CASTLRSNEQFF. Here the CDR3 DNA reads TGTGCCAGCACCCTCAGGAGCAATGAGCAGTTCTTC.